This T cell receptor beta chain was recovered during a study of cytomegalovirus exposure and HLA in healthy donors. Study-level background: Inside one of the first data releases sat about 85 million unique TCRs taken from HLA-typed donors. The study, taken as a whole, reports: Cytomegalovirus-associated TCR beta chains were listed, numbering roughly 150.

The CDR3 spans 16 residues. CDR1 is SEHNR and CDR2 is FQNEAQ in the germline V gene (reference sequence). V was clipped by 5 bases and J by 1 base, with 14 bases between them. A multiplex PCR was run with 60 Vbeta primers and 13 Jbeta primers. Measured with immunoSEQ multiplex PCR; TCRdb has only the in-frame clones, and not every one. The table records fewer than 200,000 clones, 70% to 90% of them present only once. This clone appeared a single time. The antigen is not known. The chain combines TRBV7-9 with TRBJ2-2; weak D call: TRBD1 (6 bases). This receptor was taken from a woman younger than 30 in good health and CMV-seronegative. The sample taken for sequencing was PBMCs. The CDR3, as DNA: TGTGCCAGCAGCCGATACAGGGACAAGAACACCGGGGAGCTGTTTTTT. This gives the protein CASSRYRDKNTGELFF. The whole variable domain, remainder taken from reference TRBV7-9 and TRBJ2-2, is DTGVSQNPRHKITKRGQNVTFRCDPISEHNRLYWYRQTLGQGPEFLTYFQNEAQLEKSRLLSDRFSAERPKGSFSTLEIQRTEQGDSAMYLCASSRYRDKNTGELFFGEGSRLTVL.